The 25 T cell receptor beta chains listed next were all sequenced from one sample in a study of radiotherapy plus CTLA-4 blockade in lung cancer. The table came from immunoSEQ multiplex PCR; TCRdb's copy has only in-frame clones and leaves some out. Of tens of thousands of clones listed, 65% to 80% are singletons. The sequenced sample was peripheral blood, obtained from a patient treated with radiotherapy plus ipilimumab. These receptors came from a human donor with non-small cell lung cancer who had a complete response to radiotherapy plus ipilimumab.

The chain joins TRBV9 to TRBJ2-5; D is uncertain. Germline lookup yields CDR1 SGDLS and CDR2 YYNGEE. The CDR3 runs to 13 residues. V lost 6 bases, J lost 3 bases, and 12 bases lay in between. CDR3 residues: CASNRVGEETQYF. CDR3 bases: TGTGCCAGCAATCGAGTCGGAGAAGAGACCCAGTACTTC.

V usage is TRBV4-3 and J usage is TRBJ2-2; D might be TRBD1 (7 bases). V was clipped by 7 bases and J by 7 bases, with 13 bases between them. Germline-derived CDR1 and CDR2 are LGHNA and YSLEER. The CDR3 runs 13 residues. Here the CDR3 DNA reads TGCGCCAGCAACGCAGGGGGGCACGGGGAGCTGTTTTTT. It codes for CASNAGGHGELFF.

The V and J genes are TRBV9 and TRBJ1-2; TRBD1 agrees at 7 bases. Germline loops: CDR1 SGDLS, CDR2 YYNGEE. Losses at the gene ends were 3 bases for V and 5 bases for J; bases not matched to a gene: 10. The CDR3 extends over 15 amino acids. Here the CDR3 reads CASSGRLGQPYGYTF. The CDR3 DNA is TGTGCCAGCAGCGGAAGATTGGGACAGCCATATGGCTACACCTTC.

The V and J genes are TRBV7-9 and TRBJ1-6; 11 bases align to TRBD1. Looked up from germline, CDR1 is SEHNR and CDR2 is FQNEAQ (reference sequence). The V gene end was trimmed by 1 base and the J gene end by 7 bases; junction bases not matched to a gene: 0. This CDR3 spans 15 amino acids. CDR3 protein: CASSLGDRGNSPLHF. The CDR3 DNA follows: TGTGCCAGCAGCTTAGGGGACAGGGGGAATTCACCCCTCCACTTT.

The chain joins TRBV5-5 to TRBJ1-6; TRBD1 agrees at 9 bases. Trimming took 6 bases from V and 9 from J; bases not matched to a gene: 10. The germline V gene encodes CDR1 SGHKS and CDR2 YYEKEE (reference sequence). The CDR3 runs to 15 residues. CDR3 sequence (DNA): TGTGCCAGCACCAAGGACAGGGGATTACTTTCACCCCTCCACTTT. Protein: CASTKDRGLLSPLHF.

The J gene is TRBJ1-5, the V gene TRBV19, with 8 bases lining up with TRBD1. Germline CDR1 and CDR2: LNHDA and SQIVND (reference sequence). Trimming took 6 bases from V and 0 from J; bases not matched to a gene: 7. The CDR3 is 16 residues long. CDR3 sequence reads: CASSRQGLSSNQPQHF. CDR3 DNA sequence: TGTGCCAGTAGCAGACAGGGGTTGAGTAGCAATCAGCCCCAGCATTTT.

This clone was seen a single time. This sequence joins TRBV5-4 and TRBJ2-5; 10 nucleotides align to TRBD1. Germline V CDR1 and CDR2: SGHNT, YYREEE (reference sequence). Trimming took 4 bases from V and 9 from J; bases not matched to a gene: 12. The CDR3 extends over 15 amino acids. Here the CDR3 DNA reads TGTGCCAGCAGCCTGATAGGGACAGGGGTTACGGCCCAGTACTTC. This codes for CASSLIGTGVTAQYF.

The V gene is TRBV7-8, the J gene TRBJ2-1; possibly TRBD2 for D (7 bases). The CDR3 spans 13 residues. From germline, CDR1 is SGHVS and CDR2 FQNEAQ. V was pared by 5 bases and J by 8 bases, with 13 bases between. The CDR3 coding sequence is TGTGCCAGCAGCGTGGGGGGGGCCGATGAGCAGTTCTTC. As protein: CASSVGGADEQFF.

V is TRBV30 and J is TRBJ1-5; 7 nucleotides line up with TRBD1. Trimming at V came to 2 bases and at J to 0 bases, leaving 7 bases not matched to a gene. Germline CDR1 GTSNPN, CDR2 SVGIG (reference sequence). The CDR3 covers 16 residues. CDR3 protein: CAWSKGQLYSNQPQHF. In nucleotides, the CDR3 is TGTGCCTGGAGTAAGGGACAGCTTTATAGCAATCAGCCCCAGCATTTT.

The genes are TRBV7-2 and TRBJ2-3; D call uncertain. The germline V gene encodes CDR1 SGHTA and CDR2 FQGNSA. The CDR3 has 12 residues. V lost 1 base and J 5 bases, leaving 4 bases between the germline ends. The CDR3 here is CASSLDGDTQYF. The CDR3 DNA reads TGTGCCAGCAGCTTAGACGGAGATACGCAGTATTTT. Full variable domain (rest looked up from reference TRBV7-2 and TRBJ2-3): GAGVSQSPSNKVTEKGKDVELRCDPISGHTALYWYRQSLGQGLEFLIYFQGNSAPDKSGLPSDRFSAERTGGSVSTLTIQRTQQEDSAVYLCASSLDGDTQYFGPGTRLTVL.

The chain recombines TRBV27 with TRBJ2-4; D might be TRBD1 (5 bases). Between the trimmed V and J ends, which lost 0 bases and 0 bases, there was a span of 12 bases. The germline V gene encodes CDR1 MNHEY and CDR2 SMNVEV (reference sequence). This CDR3 has 17 residues. As DNA, the CDR3 is TGTGCCAGCAGTTTATCATCCACGACAGTAGCCAAAAACATTCAGTACTTC. Its translation is CASSLSSTTVAKNIQYF.

This clone appeared once. The V gene is TRBV7-9, the J gene TRBJ1-1, with D perhaps TRBD1 (5 bases). The V end lost 5 bases, the J end lost 8 bases, and 12 bases lay between the germline ends. The germline gives CDR1 SEHNR, CDR2 FQNEAQ (reference sequence). This CDR3 is 12 amino acids long. The DNA for the CDR3 is TGTGCCAGCAGCCAATCCGGGGGAGAAGCTTTCTTT. Its protein is CASSQSGGEAFF.

This clone was recorded only once. This sequence joins TRBV6-5 and TRBJ1-2, with TRBD1 matching 9 bases. V lost 5 bases and J lost 7; bases outside the gene matches: 2. The CDR3 extends over 12 amino acids. Per the germline V gene, CDR1 is MNHEY and CDR2 is SVGAGI. In DNA, the CDR3 is TGTGCCAGCAGTGGGACAGGGACTGGCTACACCTTC. Translating it yields CASSGTGTGYTF.

J is TRBJ1-1 and V is TRBV5-8; 9 bases are a match to TRBD1. Germline V lookup: CDR1 SGHTS, CDR2 YDEGEE. The CDR3 loop spans 17 amino acids. V dropped 2 bases and J dropped 5; count of bases not matched to a gene: 13. The CDR3 DNA reads TGTGCCAGCAGCTTCGTGACAGGGGGGCCCTTTTGGACTGAAGCTTTCTTT. It codes for CASSFVTGGPFWTEAFF. The full variable domain, in which reference TRBV5-8 and TRBJ1-1 provide the parts outside the CDR3, is EAGVTQSPTHLIKTRGQQATLRCSPISGHTSVYWYQQALGLGLQFLLWYDEGEERNRGNFPPRFSGRQFPNYSSELNVNALELEDSALYLCASSFVTGGPFWTEAFFGQGTRLTVV.

The chain uses TRBV25-1 and TRBJ2-3, with 7 bases that match TRBD2. V lost 4 bases and J lost 4; bases outside the gene matches: 5. Germline V gives CDR1 MGHDK, CDR2 SYGVNS. This CDR3 is 14 amino acids long. CDR3 in DNA: TGTGCCAGCAGTGGAGACAGCGGGGCAGATACGCAGTATTTT. Its translation is CASSGDSGADTQYF.

This clone was counted once. The chain combines TRBV11-3 with TRBJ1-2; TRBD1 might be the D (5 bases). This CDR3 has 14 residues. V shed 5 bases and J shed 1 base, with 11 bases lying between them. CDR1 is SGHNT and CDR2 is YENEEA in the germline V gene. CDR3 DNA: TGTGCCAGCAGCCCGCGGGGGGGTAACTATGGCTACACCTTC. Protein product: CASSPRGGNYGYTF.

The chain employs TRBV2 and TRBJ2-1, with D possibly TRBD2 on 5 matching bases. This CDR3 region has 15 residues. V was shortened by 1 base and J by 4 bases, with 11 bases between the two germline ends. Germline values: CDR1 SNHLY, CDR2 FYNNEI. CDR3 nucleotides: TGTGCCAGCAGTGAAGGGGGAGTTGCGTACAATGAGCAGTTCTTC. This sequence encodes CASSEGGVAYNEQFF. The entire variable domain, with the rest obtained from reference TRBV2 and TRBJ2-1, is as follows: EPEVTQTPSHQVTQMGQEVILRCVPISNHLYFYWYRQILGQKVEFLVSFYNNEISEKSEIFDDQFSVERPDGSNFTLKIRSTKLEDSAMYFCASSEGGVAYNEQFFGPGTRLTVL.

J is TRBJ2-1 and V is TRBV5-1; D unresolved. V shed 7 bases and J shed 1 base, with 9 bases lying between them. CDR1 is SGHRS and CDR2 is YFSETQ in the germline V gene. There are 13 residues in the CDR3. CDR3 loop: CASAPLSYNEQFF. The CDR3 DNA is TGCGCCAGCGCGCCCCTATCCTACAATGAGCAGTTCTTC.

This sequence joins TRBV11-2 and TRBJ2-3; D might be TRBD2 (6 bases). This CDR3 has 16 amino acids. Looked up from germline, CDR1 is SGHAT and CDR2 is FQNNGV. Trimming shortened V by 5 bases and J by 1 base, and 16 bases separated the two germline ends. The CDR3 here is CASSLLRTGGTDTQYF. The CDR3 DNA reads TGTGCCAGCAGCCTGCTGCGAACGGGGGGCACAGATACGCAGTATTTT.

The gene calls are TRBV10-3 and TRBJ2-1; 7 bases line up with TRBD2. Trimming cost V 6 bases and J 4 bases; bases outside gene matches: 6. The CDR3 runs 14 residues. The V gene's germline CDR1 is ENHRY and CDR2 SYGVKD. The CDR3 DNA sequence: TGTGCCATCAGAGGAACGGGAGGATACAATGAGCAGTTCTTC. Protein sequence: CAIRGTGGYNEQFF.

The chain is built from TRBV7-9 and TRBJ2-3; D gene ambiguous. V was clipped by 5 bases and J by 1 base, with 13 bases between them. Germline V gene data show CDR1 as SEHNR and CDR2 as FQNEAQ (reference sequence). The length of the CDR3 is 15 residues. CDR3 protein: CASSPRSSRTDTQYF. Written as DNA, the CDR3 is TGTGCCAGCAGCCCACGGAGTAGCCGCACAGATACGCAGTATTTT.

The J gene is TRBJ1-1, the V gene TRBV2; 9 bases match TRBD1. The CDR3 length is 13 residues. CDR1 is SNHLY, CDR2 FYNNEI, per germline. J gave up 6 bases and V 4 bases, and 3 bases lay outside the gene matches. The CDR3 coding sequence is TGTGCCAGCAGTGCACAGGGGGCCGCTGAAGCTTTCTTT. Encoded protein: CASSAQGAAEAFF.

The chain carries TRBV25-1 and TRBJ1-2, with 7 nucleotides matching TRBD1. The CDR3 extends over 14 amino acids. V trimming: 7 bases; J trimming: 4 bases; junction bases outside the gene matches: 9. Germline CDR1 is MGHDK and CDR2 is SYGVNS. CDR3 in amino acids: CASIKTGTAYGYTF. CDR3 bases: TGTGCCAGCATCAAGACCGGGACAGCCTATGGCTACACCTTC.

The table lists this clone with a few counts. The chain uses TRBV12-5 and TRBJ1-6; a weak D match, TRBD1 (5 bases). Deletions cut 6 bases from V and 0 bases from J, with 12 bases between. Germline V gene lookup returns CDR1 LGHNT and CDR2 FRNRAP. The CDR3 is 16 amino acids. The CDR3 DNA follows: TGTGCTAGTGGGTCGGGGGGGAGCTCCTATAATTCACCCCTCCACTTT. It specifies CASGSGGSSYNSPLHF.

This clone was recorded a few times. The chain links TRBV18 to TRBJ1-2, with a weak D call TRBD1 (6 bases). The germline V gene encodes CDR1 KGHSH and CDR2 LQKENI. Trimming shortened V by 3 bases and J by 4 bases, and 15 bases separated the two germline ends. This CDR3 spans 15 amino acids. CDR3 protein: CASSPGDMDVYGYTF. The CDR3 DNA reads TGTGCCAGCTCACCCGGGGACATGGACGTCTATGGCTACACCTTC.